This T cell receptor beta chain was identified during a study of regulatory T cells in long-lasting Graves disease (dated by TCRdb to the early 2020s). Notes on the research overall: Patients with newly diagnosed Graves' disease had been on antithyroid drugs for under 3 months. The study took place in China and was registered as a clinical trial. A total of around 35 samples were covered by TCR sequencing, comprising some 13 persistent and 20 newly diagnosed Graves' disease patients. Peripheral blood TCR sequencing and RNA sequencing compared persistent Graves' disease patients with newly diagnosed Graves' disease patients. Here is what the overall study found, with its caveats: Sequencing and analysis were restricted to the TCR beta chain. More public clonotypes were shared among persistent patients (2,741) than among newly diagnosed patients (966). The study examined only peripheral blood because the primary lesion, thyroid tissue, could not be accessed. Compared with newly diagnosed patients, patients with persistent Graves' disease had lower TCR Shannon entropy and fewer highly expanded clones, which suggests clonal expansion. The small sample size was acknowledged by the authors as a limitation that may reduce accuracy. Preferential use of TRBV28, TRBJ1-2 and TRBJ2-5 was observed in persistent disease, whereas TRBV20-1 and TRBJ2-1 were favored in newly diagnosed disease.

The junction carries 12 bases between V and J, which are trimmed by 0 bases and 5 bases respectively. Per the germline V gene, SGHRS is the CDR1 and YFSETQ is the CDR2. Its CDR3 holds 14 amino acids, cysteine through phenylalanine. CDR3 DNA only is kept here, 42 bases in frame from base 1. Taken with the paper, the label for time point translates to: newly diagnosed GD, antithyroid drugs for less than 3 months. RNA was extracted from PBMCs in TRIzol for both TCR sequencing and RNA sequencing. Graves' disease was diagnosed according to American Thyroid Association guidelines. The patients came from an endocrinology department in Xi'an, China. Each patient gave 8.5 to 9.5 milliliters of peripheral blood, collected in an EDTA anticoagulant tube. PBMCs were isolated by Ficoll Paque Plus density gradient separation without further T cell sorting. An Agilent 2100 Bioanalyzer and agarose gel were used to assess RNA quality, and a NanoDrop 2000 was used to measure RNA concentration.

To prepare the library, multiplex PCR was applied. TCRdb shows the sequencer as Illumina HiSeq 4000. CDR3 regions were amplified by Arm-PCR with iRepertoire HTBI primers to construct TCR beta libraries. Before sequencing, the PCR products went through gel purification. Turning to the authors' computational methods: Gene usage analysis of CDR3 amino acid clonotypes used the approximately 56 TRBV and some 15 TRBJ segments found across samples. Filtered high-quality paired reads were merged into contigs using COPE and FqMerger. BLAST was used to align contigs to the IMGT TRBV, TRBD and TRBJ reference genes, and CDR3 was defined following IMGT. Any clonotype with a frequency above 0.1% was classified as a highly expanded clone. Repertoire diversity was measured by Shannon entropy, and V-J evenness by the Gini coefficient. A clonotype found in more than one individual was treated as public. TCRdb reran the public reads through fastp at Q25 and MiXCR, keeping productive beta chains. Each record represents a unique CDR3 protein, reported with the most common genes and DNA among its rows. These V and J calls rely on TCRdb rather than the paper's analysis. The sample table records a few hundred thousand distinct CDR3 sequences; 18% of these occur just once. The leading ten clones occupy 12% to 15% of the sample.

This clonotype was seen many times. The antigen it binds to is not known. The sample holds no much larger clone one base away, and base qualities are not on file. This sample was also put to use in a study of T cells in Graves' hyperthyroidism and ophthalmopathy. The second source states: Stable Graves' hyperthyroidism was defined as the absence of progression to ophthalmopathy over 18 months of follow-up. Hyperthyroidism patients were aged 18 to 65 years and newly diagnosed, with disease duration of less than 2 months. Patients with uncontrolled infections, other autoimmune diseases, pregnancy or lactation were excluded. Clinical symptoms, serum thyroxine and TRAb, thyroid ultrasound, and orbital computed tomography formed the basis for the diagnoses. The TCR CDR3 was subjected to a first round of RT-PCR using the HTBI primer set and the Qiagen OneStep RT-PCR kit. Most expanded thyroid clonotypes (frequency above 0.001) were also detected in blood, suggesting blood repertoires may reflect thyroid immune responses. Ophthalmopathy was separated from stable hyperthyroidism by a 13 V-J signature model, with over 85% sensitivity and around 81% specificity obtained in cross-validation and 80%/75% obtained in testing. During validation, the model predicted progression to ophthalmopathy a median of roughly six months ahead of onset, with around 71% sensitivity and 72% to 80% specificity. A discovery cohort of about a hundred patients, roughly 45 with Graves' ophthalmopathy and 55 to 60 with stable Graves' hyperthyroidism, was used to find distinguishing TCR V-J signatures. Prospective prediction of ophthalmopathy was tested in an independent validation cohort of approximately 18 hyperthyroidism patients and 17 patients who later progressed to ophthalmopathy. For training and testing, the 95 to 100 patients in the discovery cohort were randomly divided in a 7:3 ratio. The study also compared thyroid tissue and blood T-cell repertoires from 6 or 7 Graves' hyperthyroidism patients. After blood sampling, hyperthyroidism patients were treated with methimazole at a starting dose of 30 mg daily, and ophthalmopathy patients were treated with high-dose intravenous methylprednisolone. Libraries were constructed in a second round of multiplex PCR, after which size selection and purification were carried out. Sequencing of the libraries was done on an Illumina HiSeq2000 using paired-end 100 bp reads. Raw data were processed with SOAPnuke, discarding reads with adapters, uncalled bases, mean Phred below 15, or no exact constant-primer or identifier match. High-quality paired reads were merged using COPE v1.2.5, and each unique nucleotide sequence was defined as a clonotype. Clonotypes were aligned to IMGT TRBV, TRBD and TRBJ reference segments using MiTCR v1.1. Only V-J combinations with frequency above 0.0001, covering 99.2% of repertoires, were analysed. A TCS score was defined as the ratio between F50 (clonal expansion) and ExV (chaos), using BLOSUM62-based TCRdist between CDR3 peptides within each V-J. Welch's t-statistics and random forest reduced around 550 V-J features to around 14, which were used in a naive Bayes classifier (R e1071). No statistical method was used to fix the sample size in advance, and group allocation was not hidden from the investigators. TCR Vbeta CDR3 sequencing of some 140 peripheral blood samples (about 45 ophthalmopathy, 75 to 85 hyperthyroidism and approximately 17 progressor patients) is reported in the paper.

The sequencing used peripheral blood mononuclear cells (PBMCs), collected at new diagnosis, from a patient treated with antithyroid drugs. The receptor's source is a woman between 25 and 40 years old with Graves disease. Donor details come from another sample of the same person, matched by shared clones. The chain joins TRBV5-1 to TRBJ2-7; the D element could tentatively be TRBD1 or TRBD2, as 5 bases agree for each. The CDR3 is CASSLDRGADEQYF. In nucleotides, the sequence is TGCGCCAGCAGCTTGGACCGGGGCGCGGACGAGCAGTACTTC.